The next 27 T cell receptor beta chains were all read from a single sample in a study of blood T cell repertoires in COVID-19. Using immunoSEQ multiplex PCR, the repertoire was profiled, and TCRdb retains in-frame clones only, with some absent. The table includes tens of thousands of clones, roughly nine tenths detected once. Sequences were obtained from peripheral blood. The receptor set was obtained from a human donor in a cohort sampled during active COVID-19.

This chain uses TRBV7-2 with TRBJ2-1; TRBD2 aligns across 8 bases. The CDR3 sequence is 16 residues long. The V segment lost 3 bases and the J segment 2 bases; nucleotides outside the gene matches: 6. In germline, CDR1 is SGHTA, CDR2 FQGNSA. CDR3 protein: CASSLLGGGPYNEQFF. CDR3 DNA sequence: TGTGCCAGCAGCTTGTTAGGCGGGGGGCCCTACAATGAGCAGTTCTTC. Supplemented by reference TRBV7-2 and TRBJ2-1, the full variable domain reads GAGVSQSPSNKVTEKGKDVELRCDPISGHTALYWYRQSLGQGLEFLIYFQGNSAPDKSGLPSDRFSAERTGGSVSTLTIQRTQQEDSAVYLCASSLLGGGPYNEQFFGPGTRLTVL.

This clone was recorded only once. J is TRBJ2-3 and V is TRBV3-1 (or the pseudogene TRBV3-2); D is perhaps TRBD2 (6 bases). V gave up 4 bases and J gave up 2 bases, with 10 bases separating them. CDR3 length: 14 amino acids. CDR1 LGHDT and CDR2 YNNKEL come from the germline V gene (reference sequence). The CDR3 protein is CASSLGLDTDTQYF. The CDR3 DNA is TGTGCCAGCAGCCTGGGACTCGACACAGATACGCAGTATTTT.

The chain carries TRBV5-1 and TRBJ2-3; D uncertain. V shed 0 bases and J shed 0 bases, with 5 bases lying between them. The germline gives CDR1 SGHRS, CDR2 YFSETQ. This CDR3 comprises 14 residues. This chain's CDR3 is CASSLGASTDTQYF. The CDR3 DNA sequence: TGCGCCAGCAGCTTGGGGGCCAGCACAGATACGCAGTATTTT.

This clone was detected once. The chain combines TRBV5-1 with TRBJ2-2; D unresolved. The germline V and J ends were trimmed by 3 bases and 1 base, with 4 bases remaining between them. Germline-derived CDR1 and CDR2 are SGHRS and YFSETQ. The CDR3 has 13 residues. For the CDR3, the DNA is TGCGCCAGCAGCTCGGGGAACACCGGGGAGCTGTTTTTT. Its translation is CASSSGNTGELFF.

This rearrangement joins TRBV27 to TRBJ2-3; the match to TRBD2 covers 11 bases. This CDR3 has 15 residues. Germline lookup yields CDR1 MNHEY and CDR2 SMNVEV (reference sequence). J was trimmed by 8 bases and V by 6 bases; bases with no gene match: 10. The CDR3 bases are TGTGCCAGCAGGGGACTAGCGGCTCCCAGGGCTACGCAGTATTTT. Amino acid sequence: CASRGLAAPRATQYF.

V is TRBV4-3 and J is TRBJ2-3, with 7 bases lining up with TRBD2. Germline values: CDR1 LGHNA, CDR2 YSLEER. The CDR3 is made up of 17 amino acids. J lost 3 bases, V lost 1 base, and 10 bases had no gene match. CDR3 DNA: TGCGCCAGCAGCCAAGCGCCTGGCGGGAGTGGGACAGATACGCAGTATTTT. Translating gives CASSQAPGGSGTDTQYF.

The chain is built from TRBV4-3 and TRBJ2-3, with D possibly TRBD2 on 5 matching bases. Trimming left V 0 bases short and J 3 bases short, with 13 bases between. Germline V gives CDR1 LGHNA, CDR2 YSLEER. The CDR3 is made up of 16 amino acids. The CDR3 DNA sequence: TGCGCCAGCAGCCAAGATAACCCGGGGATGACAGATACGCAGTATTTT. It encodes CASSQDNPGMTDTQYF.

The chain recombines TRBV19 with TRBJ1-5; 7 bases are a match to TRBD1. V lost 3 bases to trimming and J lost 4 bases; unmatched junction nucleotides: 3. This CDR3 has 14 amino acids. Looked up from germline, CDR1 is LNHDA and CDR2 is SQIVND (reference sequence). This chain's CDR3 is CASSIRDRNQPQHF. The CDR3 DNA is TGTGCCAGTAGTATCCGGGACAGAAATCAGCCCCAGCATTTT.

This clone turned up a few times. The chain uses TRBV10-3 and TRBJ1-2; D unresolved. Trimming took off 4 bases at V and 1 base at J, with 7 bases between the two ends. This CDR3 has 13 amino acids. Germline V lookup: CDR1 ENHRY, CDR2 SYGVKD. The CDR3 nucleotides read TGTGCCATCAGTGGTGAGAATAACTATGGCTACACCTTC. Translated, it gives CAISGENNYGYTF.

V and J are TRBV7-2 and TRBJ2-3; 7 bases are shared with TRBD2. Germline CDR1 SGHTA, CDR2 FQGNSA. The CDR3 runs 16 residues. The trim removed 1 base at V and 4 bases at J, leaving 8 bases unmatched. The CDR3 DNA follows: TGTGCCAGCAGCTTAGATGGCGCGGGAGCAGCAGATACGCAGTATTTT. Its translation: CASSLDGAGAADTQYF.

The chain has TRBV20-1 and TRBJ2-5; D perhaps matches TRBD2 (5 bases). The germline gives CDR1 DFQATT, CDR2 SNEGSKA (reference sequence). The CDR3 length is 13 residues. Trimming stripped 3 bases from V and 4 bases from J, with 12 bases between. The DNA of the CDR3 is TGCAGTGCTAGTAGGACTGTAAGAGAGACCCAGTACTTC. It is translated as CSASRTVRETQYF.

The chain combines TRBV6-4 with TRBJ2-3; 10 nucleotides match TRBD1. Trimming removed 5 bases from V and 4 bases from J; junction bases left unmatched: 3. There are 14 residues in the CDR3. CDR1 is MRHNA, CDR2 SNTAGT, per germline. The CDR3 nucleotides are TGTGCCAGCAGTCGGGGACAGGGGTCAGATACGCAGTATTTT. It yields the protein CASSRGQGSDTQYF.

The chain carries TRBV24-1 and TRBJ1-3; D gene ambiguous. The germline CDR1 and CDR2 sequences are KGHDR and SFDVKD. The CDR3 length is 13 residues. Trimming removed 0 bases from V and 4 bases from J, with 3 bases in between. The CDR3 is CATSDLRGNTIYF. CDR3 DNA sequence: TGTGCCACCAGTGATTTGCGGGGAAACACCATATATTTT.

V is TRBV4-3 and J is TRBJ2-1; 7 bases line up with TRBD2. After removal of 0 bases from V and 9 bases from J, the junction contained 5 bases not matched to a gene. The CDR3 covers 14 residues. The germline CDR1 and CDR2 sequences are LGHNA and YSLEER. The CDR3 region has the DNA TGCGCCAGCAGCCAAGAAGGGAGGGCGGGTGAGCAGTTCTTC. This sequence encodes CASSQEGRAGEQFF.

This clone showed up just a few times. The J gene is TRBJ1-6, the V gene TRBV27; possibly TRBD1 for D (5 bases). This CDR3 has 16 amino acids. Germline V CDR1 and CDR2: MNHEY, SMNVEV (reference sequence). The germline V and J ends were trimmed by 5 bases and 1 base, with 12 bases remaining between them. The CDR3 reads CASSPSGRSYNSPLHF. The DNA for the CDR3 is TGTGCCAGCAGTCCTTCAGGGCGGTCCTATAATTCACCCCTCCACTTT.

This chain links TRBV10-1 with TRBJ1-6; TRBD1 aligns across 7 bases. The trim removed 4 bases at V and 10 bases at J, leaving 7 bases unmatched. Germline V gene data show CDR1 as WNHNN and CDR2 as SYGVQD (reference sequence). This CDR3 has 14 residues. For the CDR3, the DNA is TGCGCCAGCAGTGTAGGGGGCAAAGGCTCACCCCTCCACTTT. Protein sequence: CASSVGGKGSPLHF.

The V call is TRBV15, the J call TRBJ1-1, with D uncertain. This CDR3 region has 13 residues. The germline V gene has CDR1 LNHNV and CDR2 YYDKDF (reference sequence). With 4 bases removed from V and 3 bases from J, the gap between germline ends came to 9 bases. CDR3 in amino acids: CATSTERDTEAFF. The CDR3 bases are TGTGCCACCAGCACAGAGCGGGACACTGAAGCTTTCTTT.

The rearrangement links TRBV11-2 to TRBJ2-1, with 8 bases identical to TRBD2. Germline V lookup: CDR1 SGHAT, CDR2 FQNNGV. The CDR3 is 16 amino acids. V gave up 5 bases and J gave up 6 bases; unmatched junction bases: 12. The CDR3 nucleotides are TGTGCCAGCAGCAGGGTAGCGGGACCGGGAGGCAATGAGCAGTTCTTC. This sequence encodes CASSRVAGPGGNEQFF. Looking up the rest from reference TRBV11-2 and TRBJ2-1 gives the full variable domain: EAGVAQSPRYKIIEKRQSVAFWCNPISGHATLYWYQQILGQGPKLLIQFQNNGVVDDSQLPKDRFSAERLKGVDSTLKIQPAKLEDSAVYLCASSRVAGPGGNEQFFGPGTRLTVL.

This clone was seen only once. This chain joins TRBV7-2 and TRBJ1-2; D is undetermined. Germline assignment: CDR1 SGHTA and CDR2 FQGNSA. V dropped 2 bases and J dropped 3 bases, with 7 bases sitting between them. The CDR3 length is 13 residues. CDR3 region: CASSLIGDYGYTF. The CDR3 bases are TGTGCCAGCAGCTTAATAGGAGACTATGGCTACACCTTC. The full variable domain, rest sourced from reference TRBV7-2 and TRBJ1-2, is GAGVSQSPSNKVTEKGKDVELRCDPISGHTALYWYRQSLGQGLEFLIYFQGNSAPDKSGLPSDRFSAERTGGSVSTLTIQRTQQEDSAVYLCASSLIGDYGYTFGSGTRLTVV.

The CDR3 spells CASSTWREVGLAVYNEQFF. CDR3 nucleotides: TGTGCCAGCAGCACTTGGAGGGAGGTAGGACTAGCGGTCTACAATGAGCAGTTCTTC. This chain connects TRBV7-9 to TRBJ2-1; TRBD2 aligns across 10 bases. This CDR3 spans 19 amino acids. The V gene's germline CDR1 is SEHNR and CDR2 FQNEAQ (reference sequence). V lost 5 bases to trimming and J lost 3 bases; unmatched junction nucleotides: 16.

This clone was counted only a few times. The chain recombines TRBV28 with TRBJ2-5; D is possibly TRBD2 (6 bases). Germline V gives CDR1 MDHEN, CDR2 SYDVKM. The germline V and J ends were trimmed by 3 bases and 2 bases, with 10 bases remaining between them. The CDR3 consists of 14 residues. The CDR3 sequence is CASSFPGVQETQYF. The CDR3 DNA reads as TGTGCCAGCAGTTTCCCGGGGGTACAAGAGACCCAGTACTTC.

This chain connects TRBV4-3 to TRBJ2-2, with 11 bases identical to TRBD1. The ends lost 1 base at V and 5 bases at J; junction bases unmatched: 3. The V gene's germline CDR1 is LGHNA and CDR2 YSLEER. The CDR3 has 16 residues. The CDR3 sequence: CASSQGTGGVTGELFF. CDR3 DNA: TGCGCCAGCAGCCAAGGGACAGGGGGCGTTACCGGGGAGCTGTTTTTT.

The rearrangement uses TRBV10-2 and TRBJ2-1; 8 nucleotides align to TRBD2. The germline V gene encodes CDR1 WSHSY and CDR2 SAAADI. This CDR3 has 19 amino acids. The junction had 17 bases not matched to a gene; V was cut back by 7 bases and J by 0 bases. The CDR3 protein is CASTRFGFRGGSSYNEQFF. The CDR3 region has the DNA TGCGCCAGCACCAGATTTGGGTTTCGCGGGGGGAGCTCCTACAATGAGCAGTTCTTC.

This chain connects TRBV4-3 to TRBJ2-1; TRBD1 agrees at 9 bases. Germline V gene sequence: CDR1 LGHNA, CDR2 YSLEER. V was clipped by 0 bases and J by 7 bases; unmatched bases: 10. The length of the CDR3 is 17 residues. As DNA, the CDR3 is TGCGCCAGCAGCCAAGATATGGGGGACAGGGTGGTAAATGAGCAGTTCTTC. It codes for CASSQDMGDRVVNEQFF.

The gene calls are TRBV7-2 and TRBJ1-2, with D possibly TRBD1 on 6 matching bases. V shed 0 bases and J shed 8 bases, with 16 bases lying between them. The germline V gene encodes CDR1 SGHTA and CDR2 FQGNSA. This CDR3 is 15 amino acids long. CDR3 DNA: TGTGCCAGCAGCTTAGCGGTTGCGGGGGCGGGAGGCTACACCTTC. Its translation: CASSLAVAGAGGYTF.

The V and J genes are TRBV3-1 (or the pseudogene TRBV3-2) and TRBJ2-1, with TRBD2 identical over 7 bases. The CDR3 runs to 14 residues. Germline V gene sequence: CDR1 LGHDT, CDR2 YNNKEL (reference sequence). V shed 1 base and J 9 bases; nucleotides not matched to a gene: 6. CDR3 loop: CASSQGRGGGEQFF. The CDR3 DNA reads TGTGCCAGCAGCCAAGGGAGGGGCGGGGGTGAGCAGTTCTTC.

The chain is built from TRBV19 and TRBJ2-3; TRBD1 aligns across 8 bases. Germline loops: CDR1 LNHDA, CDR2 SQIVND (reference sequence). After removal of 4 bases from V and 6 bases from J, the junction contained 9 bases not matched to a gene. This CDR3 is built from 15 residues. The CDR3 coding sequence is TGTGCCAGTAGTACAGACGGACAGGGTCGGGATACGCAGTATTTT. It is translated as CASSTDGQGRDTQYF. Complete variable domain (other parts from reference TRBV19 and TRBJ2-3): DGGITQSPKYLFRKEGQNVTLSCEQNLNHDAMYWYRQDPGQGLRLIYYSQIVNDFQKGDIAEGYSVSREKKESFPLTVTSAQKNPTAFYLCASSTDGQGRDTQYFGPGTRLTVL.